The 14 T cell receptor beta chains listed next were all sequenced from one sample in a study of response to subunit inactivated influenza vaccine. TCRdb reprocessed the RT-PCR reads via MiXCR and lists one record per CDR3 protein. The sample shows about 780,000 distinct CDR3 sequences, around a sixth of them seen only once. The sample consisted of PBMCs from blood, taken 4 to 6 days after vaccination. The receptors derive from a man aged 45-65 years who received an inactivated influenza vaccine.

This clonotype was counted at least ten times. The chain joins TRBV20-1 to TRBJ1-1, with D uncertain. The CDR3 totals 14 residues. V was cut by 3 bases and J by 3 bases, with 14 bases left in between. Germline V gives CDR1 DFQATT, CDR2 SNEGSKA (reference sequence). This CDR3 reads CSASVGTAYTEAFF. CDR3 coding DNA: TGCAGTGCTAGTGTTGGTACGGCGTACACTGAAGCTTTCTTT.

This clonotype was seen once. The J gene is TRBJ2-2, the V gene TRBV7-8; the D is unclear. The germline V gene has CDR1 SGHVS and CDR2 FQNEAQ. V gave up 3 bases and J gave up 5 bases, with 10 bases separating them. This CDR3 region has 14 residues. In DNA form, the CDR3 reads TGTGCCAGCAGCTTCCGAAGAACAACCGGGGAGCTGTTTTTT. This codes for CASSFRRTTGELFF.

The rearrangement uses TRBV7-9 and TRBJ2-5; 13 nucleotides agree with TRBD2. Germline V CDR1 and CDR2: SEHNR, FQNEAQ (reference sequence). This CDR3 contains 17 residues. V was clipped by 3 bases and J by 4 bases; unmatched bases: 8. In nucleotides, the CDR3 is TGTGCCAGCAGCTTTACACTAGCGGGAGGGCCCCCAGAGACCCAGTACTTC. As protein: CASSFTLAGGPPETQYF.

This clonotype was seen only a few times. The chain couples TRBV5-1 to TRBJ2-3; D is unresolved. CDR1 and CDR2 (germline): SGHRS, YFSETQ. V lost 1 base and J 4 bases, leaving 7 bases between the germline ends. The CDR3 is made up of 13 amino acids. The CDR3 protein is CASSLIFADTQYF. CDR3 nucleotide sequence: TGCGCCAGCAGCTTGATCTTCGCAGATACGCAGTATTTT.

This clonotype was seen a few times. The V and J genes are TRBV11-2 and TRBJ2-3; 15 bases align to TRBD2. Germline V CDR1 and CDR2: SGHAT, FQNNGV. This CDR3 spans 18 amino acids. V gave up 2 bases and J gave up 2 bases; unmatched junction bases: 5. CDR3 DNA sequence: TGTGCCAGCAGCTTACTAAGGACTAGCGGGAGGGCCACAGATACGCAGTATTTT. Its translation is CASSLLRTSGRATDTQYF. The full variable domain, completed using reference TRBV11-2 and TRBJ2-3, is EAGVAQSPRYKIIEKRQSVAFWCNPISGHATLYWYQQILGQGPKLLIQFQNNGVVDDSQLPKDRFSAERLKGVDSTLKIQPAKLEDSAVYLCASSLLRTSGRATDTQYFGPGTRLTVL.

This clonotype was picked up a small number of times. The V gene is TRBV12-3 or TRBV12-4, the J gene TRBJ1-1; D not certain. There are 13 residues in the CDR3. V was cut by 6 bases and J by 2 bases, with 10 bases left in between. CDR3 sequence: CASRVRENTEAFF. The DNA for the CDR3 is TGTGCCAGCAGGGTACGGGAAAACACTGAAGCTTTCTTT.

For this clonotype: The CDR3 does not end in the conserved phenylalanine or tryptophan, so this is likely a read error. V and J are TRBV12-3 or TRBV12-4 and TRBJ2-1, with 12 bases that match TRBD1. J lost 5 bases, V lost 6 bases, and 5 bases had no gene match. This CDR3 contains 15 residues. The CDR3 coding sequence is TGTGCCAGCAGGGGACAGGGGGCCGGTAACAATGAGCAGTTCTCC. This encodes CASRGQGAGNNEQFS.

This clonotype was counted ten times or more. DNA of the CDR3: TGCAGCGTTGGCTCTGGGGCCAACGTCCTGACTTTC. It yields the protein CSVGSGANVLTF. The chain has TRBV29-1 and TRBJ2-6; no clear D gene. CDR1 is SQVTM, CDR2 ANQGSEA, per germline. The CDR3 runs 12 residues. V was pared by 4 bases and J by 0 bases, with 1 base between.

J is TRBJ2-5 and V is TRBV12-3 or TRBV12-4, with 7 positions matching TRBD1. The junction had 11 bases not matched to a gene; V was cut back by 6 bases and J by 1 base. CDR3 size: 16 residues. The DNA for the CDR3 is TGTGCCAGCAGCACCCGTGGGACAGTACTCCAAGAGACCCAGTACTTC. It encodes CASSTRGTVLQETQYF.

The chain combines TRBV12-3 or TRBV12-4 with TRBJ2-5, with D perhaps being TRBD1 or TRBD2 (6 bases each). CDR3 length: 15 residues. V lost 5 bases to trimming and J lost 5 bases, with 18 bases between them. In DNA, the CDR3 is TGTGCCAGCAGTCGGAGGGACATCAAAGAGGAGACCCAGTACTTC. Its protein is CASSRRDIKEETQYF.

The chain is built from TRBV5-6 and TRBJ2-5; D assignment may be TRBD1 or TRBD2 (5 bases each). The CDR3 sequence is 16 residues long. The V end was cut by 2 bases, the J end by 4 bases, with 18 bases between. Germline lookup yields CDR1 SGHDT and CDR2 YYEEEE. The CDR3 DNA reads TGTGCCAGCAGCTTTGGGGCTAGCACTGCTGGAGAGACCCAGTACTTC. This encodes CASSFGASTAGETQYF.

This clonotype was counted between two and nine times. This chain connects TRBV20-1 to TRBJ2-1, with 12 positions matching TRBD2. Germline V gene data show CDR1 as DFQATT and CDR2 as SNEGSKA (reference sequence). The CDR3 extends over 16 amino acids. The J segment lost 0 bases and the V segment lost 1 base, leaving 1 base of the junction unmatched. The CDR3 loop is CSARGTSGNSYNEQFF. The CDR3 DNA sequence: TGCAGTGCTAGAGGGACTAGCGGGAACTCCTACAATGAGCAGTTCTTC.

The rearrangement joins TRBV2 to TRBJ2-2; TRBD2 agrees at 16 bases. The germline gives CDR1 SNHLY, CDR2 FYNNEI. V lost 1 base to trimming and J lost 6 bases; unmatched junction nucleotides: 2. This CDR3 contains 17 residues. The CDR3 DNA follows: TGTGCCAGCAGTGAAGTAGGGACTAGCGGGGGGGCCGGGGAGCTGTTTTTT. Amino acid sequence: CASSEVGTSGGAGELFF.

This clonotype was found a few times. The rearrangement uses TRBV19 and TRBJ2-1, with 8 bases matching TRBD1. This CDR3 has 15 residues. Germline-derived CDR1 and CDR2 are LNHDA and SQIVND (reference sequence). Trimming at V came to 7 bases and at J to 2 bases, leaving 7 bases not matched to a gene. The CDR3 sequence: CASTPLTGAYNEQFF. CDR3 bases: TGTGCCAGTACCCCGCTGACAGGGGCCTACAATGAGCAGTTCTTC.